The next 8 T cell receptor beta chains were all read from a single sample in a study of shared clonotypes between healthy human individuals. The repertoire was sequenced with immunoSEQ multiplex PCR; TCRdb's copy has only in-frame clones and lacks some. The data hold about 1,800,000 clones, with about 95% observed a single time. Positively selected for CCR7, the CD45RO-negative cells used as naive CD8 cells excluded terminally differentiated effector memory CD45RA+ cells. Sequencing used naive CD8+ T cells sorted from blood. The receptors were gathered from a man aged 18 to 35 in good health.

As for this clone: Other DNA sequences of this sample code for an identical CDR3. This CDR3 is CASSLIPSGSNEQFF. The CDR3 bases are TGTGCCAGCAGTTTAATTCCTAGCGGGAGTAATGAGCAGTTCTTC. The rearrangement links TRBV27 to TRBJ2-1, with TRBD2 identical over 10 bases. Trimming at V came to 2 bases and at J to 7 bases, leaving 5 bases not matched to a gene. Per germline, CDR1 MNHEY and CDR2 SMNVEV (reference sequence). CDR3 length: 15 amino acids.

This clone showed up just once. This chain links TRBV5-4 with TRBJ1-2; perhaps TRBD1 as D (6 bases). Germline V gene lookup returns CDR1 SGHNT and CDR2 YYREEE (reference sequence). The CDR3 runs to 14 residues. V was trimmed by 4 bases and J by 4 bases, leaving 14 bases between them. The CDR3 sequence is CASSRDNSGYGYTF. The CDR3 nucleotides are TGTGCCAGCAGCAGGGACAACTCCGGCTATGGCTACACCTTC.

The chain recombines TRBV25-1 with TRBJ2-7; D unresolved. CDR1 and CDR2 from the germline V gene are MGHDK and SYGVNS. Trimming stripped 6 bases from V and 1 base from J, with 7 bases between. The CDR3 totals 12 residues. Here the CDR3 reads CASRYGSYEQYF. The DNA of the CDR3 is TGTGCCAGCAGGTACGGGTCCTACGAGCAGTACTTC.

DNA of the CDR3: TGTGCCACCAGCAGTGGGGGAGAGGGGATGGGCTACGAGCAGTACTTC. It specifies CATSSGGEGMGYEQYF. The gene calls are TRBV15 and TRBJ2-7; D tentatively reads TRBD1 or TRBD2 (5 bases each). From germline, CDR1 is LNHNV and CDR2 YYDKDF (reference sequence). The V end lost 3 bases, the J end lost 3 bases, and 18 bases lay between the germline ends. The CDR3 is 16 amino acids.

V gene TRBV6-5 combines with J gene TRBJ1-1; 10 nucleotides agree with TRBD1. Trimming cost V 7 bases and J 0 bases; bases outside gene matches: 5. The CDR3 spans 15 residues. The V gene's germline CDR1 is MNHEY and CDR2 SVGAGI. The CDR3 DNA reads as TGTGCCAGCAATGCTGACAGGGGGCTGAACACTGAAGCTTTCTTT. Residues: CASNADRGLNTEAFF.

The chain employs TRBV7-8 and TRBJ1-1; a weak D match, TRBD1 (6 bases). The CDR3 is 14 residues long. In germline, CDR1 is SGHVS, CDR2 FQNEAQ. V shed 5 bases and J shed 7 bases, with 17 bases lying between them. Written as DNA, the CDR3 is TGTGCCAGCAGCCCCCCCACAGGGTTTGGTGAAGCTTTCTTT. It translates to CASSPPTGFGEAFF.

V gene TRBV18 combines with J gene TRBJ1-1; tentatively, D is TRBD1 (6 bases). CDR1 is KGHSH and CDR2 is LQKENI in the germline V gene. This CDR3 contains 15 residues. The V and J ends lost 6 bases and 5 bases respectively, with 19 bases between them. The CDR3 loop reads CASSVGPRGETEAFF. CDR3 nucleotides: TGTGCCAGCTCCGTAGGGCCCAGGGGAGAGACTGAAGCTTTCTTT.

The chain combines TRBV6-1 with TRBJ2-5; tentative D call: TRBD1 (6 bases). Per the germline V gene, CDR1 is MNHNS and CDR2 is SASEGT. Trimming shortened V by 3 bases and J by 1 base, and 6 bases separated the two germline ends. This CDR3 is built from 13 residues. DNA of the CDR3: TGTGCCAGCAGTGAGGACAGCCAAGAGACCCAGTACTTC. Translated: CASSEDSQETQYF.